This T cell receptor (beta chain) was sequenced in a study of metastatic and nonmetastatic thyroid tumors. Treatment of any kind had been given to no patient before thyroid surgery. TCRdb re-clonotyped the PCR reads via MiXCR. The data contain approximately 32,000 clones, 18% of them seen just once; the ten biggest clones take up under 12%. The V gene's germline CDR1 is MNHNS and CDR2 SASEGT. The CDR3 spans 18 residues. V was clipped by 0 bases and J by 7 bases; unmatched bases: 12. This clone was detected a few times. Material for sequencing was blood. This TCR was recovered from a female donor with papillary thyroid cancer or a benign thyroid nodule (not recorded which). Some clones in this sample may be carry-over from other donors' samples. The chain recombines TRBV6-1 with TRBJ1-5; 10 nucleotides align to TRBD1. In nucleotides, the CDR3 is TGTGCCAGCAGTGAAGCGGAAGGGACAGGGGAAGTTGGGCAGCCCCAGCATTTT. Translated: CASSEAEGTGEVGQPQHF.